This is a list of T cell receptor beta chains from one sample in a study of T cell responses to AZD1222 COVID-19 vaccine. Method: immunoSEQ multiplex PCR; TCRdb's copy keeps in-frame clones and lacks some. The sample lists approximately 160,000 clones, roughly 87% occurring once. Sequencing used peripheral blood, obtained on day 0 of AZD1222 vaccination. The receptors originated from an adult in good health. The CDR3 runs from the conserved cysteine through the conserved F or W. D genes are given only for firm matches. Where a row states a size, it is once, few, many or the class of an expanded clone; other rows omit it.

V gene: TRBV28; D gene: TRBD1; CDR3 length: 15; J gene: TRBJ1-5; clone size: -; CDR3 protein: CASSYWDSTGQPQHF; CDR3 DNA: TGTGCCAGCAGTTACTGGGACAGTACAGGTCAGCCCCAGCATTTT
V gene: TRBV7-2; D gene: TRBD1; CDR3 length: 15; J gene: TRBJ2-5; clone size: -; CDR3 protein: CASSPWDSLQETQYF; CDR3 DNA: TGTGCCAGCAGCCCATGGGACAGTCTGCAAGAGACCCAGTACTTC
V gene: TRBV5-6; D gene: -; CDR3 length: 16; J gene: TRBJ2-5; clone size: -; CDR3 protein: CASSLAGYGSQETQYF; CDR3 DNA: TGTGCCAGCAGCTTGGCCGGTTACGGGAGTCAAGAGACCCAGTACTTC
V gene: TRBV19; D gene: TRBD1; CDR3 length: 15; J gene: TRBJ1-2; clone size: -; CDR3 protein: CASSTGDSTNYGYTF; CDR3 DNA: TGTGCCAGTAGCACAGGGGACTCTACTAACTATGGCTACACCTTC
V gene: TRBV6-1; D gene: -; CDR3 length: 16; J gene: TRBJ1-3; clone size: -; CDR3 protein: CASSEALTGTGNTIYF; CDR3 DNA: TGTGCCAGCAGTGAAGCGCTTACAGGAACTGGAAACACCATATATTTT
V gene: TRBV6-1; D gene: -; CDR3 length: 17; J gene: TRBJ2-7; clone size: -; CDR3 protein: CASSEAQPQQVHGEQYF; CDR3 DNA: TGTGCCAGCAGTGAAGCTCAGCCCCAACAGGTTCACGGCGAGCAGTACTTC
V gene: TRBV12-5; D gene: -; CDR3 length: 16; J gene: TRBJ2-3; clone size: once; CDR3 protein: CASGLVLGTWSDTQYF; CDR3 DNA: TGTGCTAGTGGTTTGGTACTGGGGACGTGGTCAGATACGCAGTATTTT
V gene: TRBV29-1; D gene: -; CDR3 length: 14; J gene: TRBJ1-2; clone size: -; CDR3 protein: CSVGGDLLWYGYTF; CDR3 DNA: TGCAGCGTTGGAGGGGACCTCTTATGGTATGGCTACACCTTC
V gene: TRBV7-3; D gene: -; CDR3 length: 12; J gene: TRBJ2-2; clone size: -; CDR3 protein: CASSFPPGELFF; CDR3 DNA: TGTGCCAGCAGCTTCCCCCCCGGGGAGCTGTTTTTT
V gene: TRBV14; D gene: -; CDR3 length: 15; J gene: TRBJ1-1; clone size: -; CDR3 protein: CASSWVTGPNTEAFF; CDR3 DNA: TGTGCCAGCAGCTGGGTAACCGGCCCGAACACTGAAGCTTTCTTT
V gene: TRBV9; D gene: -; CDR3 length: 14; J gene: TRBJ2-2; clone size: once; CDR3 protein: CASSVRTNTGELFF; CDR3 DNA: TGTGCCAGCAGCGTAAGGACGAACACCGGGGAGCTGTTTTTT
V gene: TRBV7-6; D gene: -; CDR3 length: 13; J gene: TRBJ1-6; clone size: -; CDR3 protein: CASRSGFNSPLHF; CDR3 DNA: TGTGCCAGCAGATCAGGGTTCAATTCACCCCTCCACTTT
V gene: TRBV28; D gene: -; CDR3 length: 12; J gene: TRBJ1-2; clone size: -; CDR3 protein: CASSFLNYGYTF; CDR3 DNA: TGTGCCAGCAGTTTTCTTAACTATGGCTACACCTTC
V gene: TRBV3-1/TRBV3-2; D gene: -; CDR3 length: 12; J gene: TRBJ2-7; clone size: -; CDR3 protein: CASSLGASEQYF; CDR3 DNA: TGTGCCAGCAGCCTGGGGGCCAGCGAGCAGTACTTC
V gene: TRBV5-1; D gene: -; CDR3 length: 15; J gene: TRBJ1-4; clone size: -; CDR3 protein: CASSLDRRTNEKLFF; CDR3 DNA: TGCGCCAGCAGCTTGGACAGAAGAACTAATGAAAAACTGTTTTTT